This T cell receptor (beta chain) came from a study of shared clonotypes between healthy human individuals (TCRdb year 2020). Regarding the complete study: The cohort comprised a couple of women and a few men aged 18 to 49 years. For each donor, CD4 naive and CD4 memory were each run on three plates, CD8 naive on two plates, and CD8 memory on one plate. The study deeply sequenced blood TCR repertoires of about 5 healthy adults to estimate repertoire size and the extent of clonotype sharing between individuals. To increase sequencing depth and limit assay-specific biases, TCR repertoire library preparation and sequencing were carried out by different laboratories using diverse techniques. Each donor's leukapheresis produced roughly between about 0.8 and 10 billion PBMCs. Paper-wide results and their limitations: Based on pairwise subsampling, the degree of clonotype sharing among donors was expected to be affected by sequencing depth. Sharing across several donors was observed for around 5% of naive CD4, about 3.2% of naive CD8, about 2.3% of memory CD4, and about 0.38% of memory CD8 clonotypes. Sampling was restricted to blood, and TCR repertoires in tissues likely differ from the TCR repertoires found in blood. Larger estimated clonotype richness was generally found for naive subsets than for memory subsets. Clonotypes shared by all four sorted-subset donors showed higher generation probabilities than non-shared clonotypes. Even with the large sequencing depth, rarefaction of the sorted-subset datasets indicated that sequencing was incomplete. The genetic and exposure-history diversity represented was limited by the small number of donors.

Details on this clone: The antigen it binds to is not known. Base quality data are lacking; no much larger clone is found one base away.

Trimming costs V 0 bases and J 5 bases, and their ends lie 11 bases apart. From the cysteine through the phenylalanine, the CDR3 covers 14 amino acids. The CDR3 DNA has 42 bases and is translated from base 1. The germline V gene yields KGHSH for CDR1 and LQKENI for CDR2. Using the deep immunoSEQ assay, TCR CDR3 regions were amplified from genomic DNA by multiplex PCR. For each cell subset, the extracted genomic DNA was distributed evenly across all wells of several immunoSEQ 96-well plates, and each plate served as one replicate. For sorted subsets, 150 to 250 ng genomic DNA, equal to 30,000 to 35,000 T cell genomes, was loaded into each replicate PCR. The purified libraries were quantified using a Qubit 3.0 fluorometer, sized with a Bioanalyzer 2100, and then quantified again using the KAPA Library Quantification kit. Every immunoSEQ 96-well plate was sequenced on a separate single-read 150-cycle Illumina NextSeq 550 flow cell. The authors' pipeline ran thus. Because only junctional sequences without quality scores were contained in the immunoSEQ output, filtering matching that applied to full-length reads could not be performed. To assign V/J genes and CDR3, sequences were annotated using PyIR, a Python wrapper for IgBLAST v1.9, with IMGT germline references. Reads were filtered out if the reads had weak V/J assignments (E-value above 1e-6), no CDR3, stop codons, out-of-frame junctions, or ambiguous translated residues. V3J clonotypes were defined by identical inferred V gene, J gene, and CDR3 amino acid sequence. To compute the percentage overlap between repertoires, the number of shared unique clonotypes was divided by the size of the smaller repertoire. Three approaches were used to assess repertoire richness: RTK rarefaction, the Chao1 estimator, and Recon v2.1 estimates of unobserved clonotypes. Generation probabilities for all TCRbeta clonotypes obtained by the gDNA method from a handful of donors were computed using OLGA. TCRdb's version of the immuneACCESS table is confined to in-frame rearrangements and falls short of the full clone set. An unresolved V gene accounts for under half of the shortfall where checked; the remainder is of unknown origin. For V, J and clone size, that table is used; D and trimming come from the DNA. Here the sample has millions of clones; approximately 90% occur a single time. 0.13% to 0.15% of the sample is in the top ten clones.

Healthy HIV-negative adults with no recently reported acute infections or vaccinations were included as donors. Only Caucasian adults living in Nashville, Tennessee, USA were represented among the donors. Magnetic negative selection was used to enrich CD4+ T cells, after which naive cells were positively selected on CD45RA and the negative fraction became the memory subset. Blood was collected by leukapheresis, and PBMCs were isolated by Ficoll-Histopaque density gradient centrifugation and then cryopreserved in liquid nitrogen vapor phase. Analytical flow cytometry was used to check the purity and quantity of every magnetically sorted T cell population. Genomic DNA was isolated from each sorted fraction and quantified by UV absorbance on a Nanodrop 2000c.

The sequence was obtained from a man between 18 and 35 years old in good health. Sequencing was done on a sample of naive CD4+ T cells sorted from blood. The cell subset or site label for this specimen denotes: CD45RA+ positively selected. Recombination joined TRBV18 with TRBJ2-7; TRBD1 is possibly the D segment (5 matching bases). For the CDR3, the sequence is CASSPPGASHEQYF. The DNA is TGTGCCAGCTCACCACCAGGGGCAAGCCACGAGCAGTACTTC.